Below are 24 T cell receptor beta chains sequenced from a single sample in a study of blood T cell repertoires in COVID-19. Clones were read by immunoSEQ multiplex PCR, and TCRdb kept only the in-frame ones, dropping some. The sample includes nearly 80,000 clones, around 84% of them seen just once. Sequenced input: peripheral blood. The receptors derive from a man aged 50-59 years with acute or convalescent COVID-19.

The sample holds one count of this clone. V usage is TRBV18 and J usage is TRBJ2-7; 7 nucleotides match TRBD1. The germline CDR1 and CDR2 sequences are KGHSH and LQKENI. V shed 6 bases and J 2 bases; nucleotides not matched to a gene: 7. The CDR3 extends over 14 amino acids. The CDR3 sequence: CASSLGQETYEQYF. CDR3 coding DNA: TGTGCCAGCTCTCTCGGACAGGAAACCTACGAGCAGTACTTC.

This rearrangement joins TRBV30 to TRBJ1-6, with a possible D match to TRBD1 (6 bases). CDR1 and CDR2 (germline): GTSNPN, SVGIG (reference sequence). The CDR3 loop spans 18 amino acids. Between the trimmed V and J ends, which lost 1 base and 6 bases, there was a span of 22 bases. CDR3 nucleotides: TGTGCCTGGAGTGAGGCGGCCTGGACAGTTGAGCTTAATTCACCCCTCCACTTT. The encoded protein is CAWSEAAWTVELNSPLHF.

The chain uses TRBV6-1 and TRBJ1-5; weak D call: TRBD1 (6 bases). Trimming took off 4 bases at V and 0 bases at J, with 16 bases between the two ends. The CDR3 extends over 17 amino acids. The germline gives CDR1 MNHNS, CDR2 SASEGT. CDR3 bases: TGTGCCAGCAGTGCCCGCACAGGGAGTTATAGCAATCAGCCCCAGCATTTT. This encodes CASSARTGSYSNQPQHF.

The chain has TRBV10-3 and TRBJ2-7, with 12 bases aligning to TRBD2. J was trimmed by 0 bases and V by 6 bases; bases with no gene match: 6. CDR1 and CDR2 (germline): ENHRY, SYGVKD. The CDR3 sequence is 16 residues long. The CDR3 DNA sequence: TGTGCCATCAGGGAGACTAGCGGGAGAAGCTCCTACGAGCAGTACTTC. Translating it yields CAIRETSGRSSYEQYF.

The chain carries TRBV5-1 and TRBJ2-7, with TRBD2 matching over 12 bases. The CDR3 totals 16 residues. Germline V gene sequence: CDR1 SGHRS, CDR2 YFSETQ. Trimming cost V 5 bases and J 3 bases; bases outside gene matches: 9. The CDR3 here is CASRPRLAGVIYEQYF. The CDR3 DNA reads TGCGCCAGCAGACCAAGACTAGCGGGAGTTATCTACGAGCAGTACTTC.

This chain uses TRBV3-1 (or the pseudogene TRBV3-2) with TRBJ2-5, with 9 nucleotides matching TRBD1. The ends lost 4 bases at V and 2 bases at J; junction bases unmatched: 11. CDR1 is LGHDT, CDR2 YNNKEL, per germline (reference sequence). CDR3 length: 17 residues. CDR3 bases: TGTGCCAGCAGCCGATTCCTTTACAGGGGGCAGCAAGAGACCCAGTACTTC. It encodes CASSRFLYRGQQETQYF.

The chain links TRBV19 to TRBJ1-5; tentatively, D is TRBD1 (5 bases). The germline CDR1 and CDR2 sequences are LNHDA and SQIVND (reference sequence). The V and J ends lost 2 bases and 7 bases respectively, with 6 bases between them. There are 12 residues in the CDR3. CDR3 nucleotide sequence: TGTGCCAGTAGTATAAAGGGGCAGCCCCAGCATTTT. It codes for CASSIKGQPQHF.

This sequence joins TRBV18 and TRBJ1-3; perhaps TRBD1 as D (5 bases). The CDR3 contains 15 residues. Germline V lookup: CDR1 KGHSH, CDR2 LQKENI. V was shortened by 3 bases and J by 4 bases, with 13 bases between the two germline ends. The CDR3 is CASSPSDSTGNTIYF. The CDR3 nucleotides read TGTGCCAGCTCACCTAGTGACAGTACCGGAAACACCATATATTTT. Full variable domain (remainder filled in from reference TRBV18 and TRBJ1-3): NAGVMQNPRHLVRRRGQEARLRCSPMKGHSHVYWYRQLPEEGLKFMVYLQKENIIDESGMPKERFSAEFPKEGPSILRIQQVVRGDSAAYFCASSPSDSTGNTIYFGEGSWLTVV.

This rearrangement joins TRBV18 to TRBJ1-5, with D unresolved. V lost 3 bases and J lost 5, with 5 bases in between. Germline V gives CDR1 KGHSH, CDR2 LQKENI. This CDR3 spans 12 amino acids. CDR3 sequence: CASSPADQPQHF. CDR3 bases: TGTGCCAGCTCACCGGCTGATCAGCCCCAGCATTTT. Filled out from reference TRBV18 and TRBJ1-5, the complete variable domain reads NAGVMQNPRHLVRRRGQEARLRCSPMKGHSHVYWYRQLPEEGLKFMVYLQKENIIDESGMPKERFSAEFPKEGPSILRIQQVVRGDSAAYFCASSPADQPQHFGDGTRLSIL.

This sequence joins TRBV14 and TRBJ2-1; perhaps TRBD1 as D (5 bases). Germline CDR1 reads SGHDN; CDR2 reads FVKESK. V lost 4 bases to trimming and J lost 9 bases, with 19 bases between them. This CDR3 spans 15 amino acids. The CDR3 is CASSPHGSRAVEQFF. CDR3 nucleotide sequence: TGTGCCAGCAGCCCCCATGGGTCCAGGGCGGTTGAGCAGTTCTTC.

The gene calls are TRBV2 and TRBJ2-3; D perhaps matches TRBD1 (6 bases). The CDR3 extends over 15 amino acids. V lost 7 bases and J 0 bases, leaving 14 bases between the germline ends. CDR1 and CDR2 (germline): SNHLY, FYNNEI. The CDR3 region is CASKGVGKSTDTQYF. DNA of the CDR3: TGTGCCAGCAAGGGGGTGGGGAAAAGCACAGATACGCAGTATTTT.

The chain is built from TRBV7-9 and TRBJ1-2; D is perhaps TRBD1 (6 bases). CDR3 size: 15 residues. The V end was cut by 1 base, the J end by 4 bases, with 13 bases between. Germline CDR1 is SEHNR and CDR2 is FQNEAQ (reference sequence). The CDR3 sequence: CASSLGLQGLYGYTF. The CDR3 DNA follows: TGTGCCAGCAGCTTAGGTTTGCAGGGGCTCTATGGCTACACCTTC.

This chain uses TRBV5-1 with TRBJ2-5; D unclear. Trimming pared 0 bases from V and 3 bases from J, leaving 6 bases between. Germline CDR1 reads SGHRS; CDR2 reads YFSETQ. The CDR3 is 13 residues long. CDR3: CASSLDPEETQYF. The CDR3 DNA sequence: TGCGCCAGCAGCTTGGACCCAGAAGAGACCCAGTACTTC.

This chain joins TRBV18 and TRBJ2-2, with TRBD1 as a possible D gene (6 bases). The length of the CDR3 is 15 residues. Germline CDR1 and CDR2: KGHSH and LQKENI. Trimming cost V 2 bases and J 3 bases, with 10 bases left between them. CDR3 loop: CASSPMDSYTGELFF. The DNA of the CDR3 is TGTGCCAGCTCACCAATGGACAGCTACACCGGGGAGCTGTTTTTT.

The DNA of the CDR3 is TGTGCCACCAGTGATTCCCTTGGCAGCCGAGGTGGCTACACCTTC. Translating gives CATSDSLGSRGGYTF. The chain combines TRBV24-1 with TRBJ1-2; D gene uncertain. Germline CDR1 is KGHDR and CDR2 is SFDVKD. Trimming took 2 bases from V and 7 from J, leaving 16 bases between them. The CDR3 spans 15 residues.

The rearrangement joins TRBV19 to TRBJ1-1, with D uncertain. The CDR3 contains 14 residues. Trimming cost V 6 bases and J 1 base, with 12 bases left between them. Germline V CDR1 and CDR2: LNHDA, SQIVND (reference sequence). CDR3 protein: CASSHGFRNTEAFF. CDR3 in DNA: TGTGCCAGTAGCCATGGTTTCAGGAACACTGAAGCTTTCTTT.

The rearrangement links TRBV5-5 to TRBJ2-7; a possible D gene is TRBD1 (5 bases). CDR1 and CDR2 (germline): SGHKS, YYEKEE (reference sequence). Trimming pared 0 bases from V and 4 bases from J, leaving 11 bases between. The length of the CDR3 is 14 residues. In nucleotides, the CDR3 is TGTGCCAGCAGCTTGGGCCAGGGAAGGTACGAGCAGTACTTC. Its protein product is CASSLGQGRYEQYF.

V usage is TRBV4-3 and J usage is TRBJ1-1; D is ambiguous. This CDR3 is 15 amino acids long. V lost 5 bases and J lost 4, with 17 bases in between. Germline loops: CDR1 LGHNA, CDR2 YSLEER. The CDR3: CASSVGHSGGTEAFF. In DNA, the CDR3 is TGCGCCAGCAGCGTGGGTCACAGCGGAGGCACTGAAGCTTTCTTT.

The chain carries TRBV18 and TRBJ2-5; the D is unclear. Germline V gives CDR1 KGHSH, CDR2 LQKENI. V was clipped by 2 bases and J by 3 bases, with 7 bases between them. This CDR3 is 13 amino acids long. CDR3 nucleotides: TGTGCCAGCTCACCAGTGGCAGAAGAGACCCAGTACTTC. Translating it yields CASSPVAEETQYF.

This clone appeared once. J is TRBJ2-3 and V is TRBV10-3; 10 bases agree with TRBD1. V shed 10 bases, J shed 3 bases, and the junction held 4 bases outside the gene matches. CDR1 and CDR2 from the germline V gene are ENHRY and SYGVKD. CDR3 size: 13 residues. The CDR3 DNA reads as TGTGCCACGACAGGGGGCGAGACAGATACGCAGTATTTT. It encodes CATTGGETDTQYF.

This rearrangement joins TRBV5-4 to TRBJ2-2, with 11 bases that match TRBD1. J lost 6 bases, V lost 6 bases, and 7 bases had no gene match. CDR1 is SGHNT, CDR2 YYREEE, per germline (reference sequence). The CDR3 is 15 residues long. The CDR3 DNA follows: TGTGCCAGCACCCTAGGACAGGGGGCCGCCGGGGAGCTGTTTTTT. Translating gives CASTLGQGAAGELFF.

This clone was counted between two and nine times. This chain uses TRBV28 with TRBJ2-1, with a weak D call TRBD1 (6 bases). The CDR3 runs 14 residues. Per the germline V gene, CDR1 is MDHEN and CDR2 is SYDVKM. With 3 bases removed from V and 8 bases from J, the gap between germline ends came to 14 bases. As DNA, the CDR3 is TGTGCCAGCAGTTTCCCTCAGGGGAAAGATGAGCAGTTCTTC. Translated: CASSFPQGKDEQFF.

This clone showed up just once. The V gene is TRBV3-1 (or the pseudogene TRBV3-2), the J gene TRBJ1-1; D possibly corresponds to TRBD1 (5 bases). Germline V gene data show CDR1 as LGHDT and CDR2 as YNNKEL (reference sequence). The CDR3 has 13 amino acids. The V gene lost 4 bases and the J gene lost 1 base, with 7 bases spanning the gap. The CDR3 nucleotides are TGTGCCAGCAGCCGGCAGGGGAACACTGAAGCTTTCTTT. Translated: CASSRQGNTEAFF.

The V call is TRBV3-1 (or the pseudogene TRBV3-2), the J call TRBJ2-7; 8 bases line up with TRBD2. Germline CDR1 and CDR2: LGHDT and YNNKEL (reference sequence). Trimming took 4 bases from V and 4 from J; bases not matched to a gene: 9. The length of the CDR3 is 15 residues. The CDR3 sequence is CASSPRDGRGYEQYF. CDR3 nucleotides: TGTGCCAGCAGCCCCCGGGACGGGAGGGGTTACGAGCAGTACTTC.